These 25 T cell receptor beta chains came from one sample sequenced in a study of blood T cells in healthy people across ages. Using a J-beta primer mix together with a sample-barcoded 5' primer, a second PCR was run for about 6 to 12 cycles. TCRdb independently ran MiXCR on the 5' RACE reads; one entry per CDR3 protein. Here the sample spans about 770,000 distinct CDR3 sequences, approximately 44% being singletons. What was sequenced was blood. The receptors here all came from a man aged 55 to 70 in good health.

There are a few counts of this clonotype. The chain is built from TRBV12-3 or TRBV12-4 and TRBJ2-1; 10 bases agree with TRBD2. CDR3 size: 15 residues. J lost 0 bases, V lost 7 bases, and 3 bases had no gene match. CDR3 DNA sequence: TGTGCCAGCACCATAGCGGGGGGCTCCTACAATGAGCAGTTCTTC. Amino acid sequence: CASTIAGGSYNEQFF.

This chain connects TRBV4-1 to TRBJ2-7; D gene unclear. The length of the CDR3 is 16 residues. Trimming left V 0 bases short and J 7 bases short, with 19 bases between. Germline-derived CDR1 and CDR2 are MGHRA and YSYEKL. CDR3 amino acids: CASSQDWGSSYNEQYF. In DNA, the CDR3 is TGCGCCAGCAGCCAAGATTGGGGTAGCTCCTACAATGAGCAGTACTTC.

The V call is TRBV27, the J call TRBJ2-5; 7 bases fit TRBD2. Trimming cost V 2 bases and J 5 bases; bases outside gene matches: 8. In germline, CDR1 is MNHEY, CDR2 SMNVEV (reference sequence). The CDR3 is made up of 15 amino acids. CDR3 loop: CASSLTSRGGETQYF. CDR3 DNA: TGTGCCAGCAGTTTAACTTCGCGGGGAGGGGAGACCCAGTACTTC.

The CDR3 nucleotides are TGTGCCTCCGCTATGACAGGGGCCGCTTTCTTT. Translated, it gives CASAMTGAAFF. This sequence joins TRBV30 and TRBJ1-1; 8 nucleotides agree with TRBD1. The germline V gene encodes CDR1 GTSNPN and CDR2 SVGIG (reference sequence). The CDR3 is 11 amino acids. The trim removed 7 bases at V and 11 bases at J, leaving 9 bases unmatched.

This clonotype was recorded at least ten times. The rearrangement joins TRBV20-1 to TRBJ1-2, with D perhaps TRBD1 (5 bases). Germline lookup yields CDR1 DFQATT and CDR2 SNEGSKA (reference sequence). Trimming removed 7 bases from V and 2 bases from J, with 11 bases in between. The CDR3 runs to 12 residues. CDR3 nucleotide sequence: TGCAGTGTAAGACAGAGAAACTATGGCTACACCTTC. It codes for CSVRQRNYGYTF.

A remark on this clonotype: With a much larger clone just one base away, this may be a read error. The chain links TRBV7-2 to TRBJ2-7; TRBD2 is a possible D gene (5 bases). The ends were cut back, 1 base at V and 3 bases at J, with 13 bases in the middle. Germline loops: CDR1 SGHTA, CDR2 FQGNSA. The CDR3 runs 15 residues. This CDR3 is CASSLDGRRRYEQYF. The CDR3 DNA is TGTGCCAGCAGCTTAGACGGACGGAGGCGCTACGAGCAGTACTTC.

The chain couples TRBV6-1 to TRBJ2-3; D might be TRBD2 (5 bases). The CDR3 runs to 14 residues. The germline V gene encodes CDR1 MNHNS and CDR2 SASEGT. Trimming shortened V by 3 bases and J by 5 bases, and 12 bases separated the two germline ends. This chain's CDR3 is CASSDRGFRDTQYF. The DNA for the CDR3 is TGTGCCAGCAGTGACAGAGGGTTCAGAGATACGCAGTATTTT.

V gene TRBV6-2 or TRBV6-3 combines with J gene TRBJ2-3; 14 bases line up with TRBD2. The CDR3 consists of 17 residues. Germline V CDR1 and CDR2: MNHEY, SVGEGT. After removal of 0 bases from V and 5 bases from J, the junction contained 4 bases not matched to a gene. The CDR3 region is CASSYSVTSGGGDTQYF. The CDR3 DNA follows: TGTGCCAGCAGTTACTCGGTGACTAGCGGGGGGGGAGATACGCAGTATTTT.

J is TRBJ2-3 and V is TRBV5-1; 9 positions match TRBD1. J gave up 4 bases and V 5 bases, and 8 bases lay outside the gene matches. This CDR3 is 15 amino acids long. CDR1 is SGHRS and CDR2 is YFSETQ in the germline V gene. CDR3 in DNA: TGCGCCAGCAGACCGGGACAGGGTAGTGCAGATACGCAGTATTTT. It translates to CASRPGQGSADTQYF.

A few counts support this clonotype. The chain has TRBV5-5 and TRBJ2-5; D is perhaps TRBD1 (6 bases). The J call may be incorrect, as the DNA end agrees better with TRBJ2-7. This CDR3 contains 13 residues. The germline CDR1 and CDR2 sequences are SGHKS and YYEKEE (reference sequence). The CDR3 DNA sequence: TGTGCCAGCAGCTTGGCAGGGGTCCGCGAGCAGTACTTC. It encodes CASSLAGVREQYF.

This clonotype showed up just a few times. The V gene is TRBV3-1, the J gene TRBJ2-1, with D possibly being TRBD2 (5 bases). The V gene's germline CDR1 is LGHDT and CDR2 YNNKEL (reference sequence). The V end lost 0 bases, the J end lost 9 bases, and 12 bases lay between the germline ends. CDR3 length: 14 amino acids. This CDR3 is CASSQDGRLSEQFF. In DNA form, the CDR3 reads TGTGCCAGCAGCCAAGATGGACGACTAAGTGAGCAGTTCTTC.

The rearrangement joins TRBV20-1 to TRBJ1-3; no reliable D call. Per germline, CDR1 DFQATT and CDR2 SNEGSKA (reference sequence). The CDR3 consists of 12 residues. V was pared by 1 base and J by 3 bases, with 4 bases between. The CDR3: CSARVDGNTIYF. The CDR3, as DNA: TGCAGTGCTAGAGTAGATGGAAACACCATATATTTT.

This clonotype was detected only a few times. The J gene is TRBJ2-3, the V gene TRBV6-5; 7 bases map to TRBD1. The CDR3 totals 14 residues. The ends lost 6 bases at V and 2 bases at J; junction bases unmatched: 5. Germline V lookup: CDR1 MNHEY, CDR2 SVGAGI. This CDR3 reads CASRHRGYTDTQYF. CDR3 DNA: TGTGCCAGCAGACACAGGGGCTACACAGATACGCAGTATTTT.

The CDR3 is CSADVGQINTEAFF. For the CDR3, the DNA is TGCAGTGCGGATGTTGGACAGATCAACACTGAAGCTTTCTTT. The J gene is TRBJ1-1, the V gene TRBV20-1, with D perhaps TRBD1 (6 bases). This CDR3 is 14 amino acids long. V was shortened by 6 bases and J by 2 bases, with 16 bases between the two germline ends. Germline V gene lookup returns CDR1 DFQATT and CDR2 SNEGSKA (reference sequence).

This clonotype has only a few counts. This chain uses TRBV20-1 with TRBJ2-3; D could derive from TRBD1 or TRBD2 (5 bases each). Germline V lookup: CDR1 DFQATT, CDR2 SNEGSKA (reference sequence). The V and J ends lost 5 bases and 1 base respectively, with 13 bases between them. The CDR3 sequence is 14 residues long. The CDR3 region has the DNA TGCAGTGCTGCCCCCGGGGCACGCACAGATACGCAGTATTTT. This encodes CSAAPGARTDTQYF.

J is TRBJ2-7 and V is TRBV11-3; no clear D. Germline CDR1 is SGHNT and CDR2 is YENEEA. There are 13 residues in the CDR3. Trimming took off 2 bases at V and 2 bases at J, with 7 bases between the two ends. CDR3 residues: CASSLQTTYEQYF. CDR3 DNA: TGTGCCAGCAGCTTACAGACAACCTACGAGCAGTACTTC.

The rearrangement links TRBV7-9 to TRBJ2-3; no clear D. Trimming removed 5 bases from V and 2 bases from J, with 14 bases in between. This CDR3 contains 15 residues. CDR1 and CDR2 from the germline V gene are SEHNR and FQNEAQ (reference sequence). The DNA for the CDR3 is TGTGCCAGCAGCGCGGTAACGGGCCTCACAGATACGCAGTATTTT. Translated: CASSAVTGLTDTQYF.

The gene calls are TRBV3-1 and TRBJ2-3; D gene ambiguous. Trimming took 2 bases from V and 0 from J, leaving 6 bases between them. This CDR3 has 14 amino acids. CDR1 and CDR2 from the germline V gene are LGHDT and YNNKEL (reference sequence). This CDR3 reads CASSQSRSTDTQYF. The CDR3 DNA reads TGTGCCAGCAGCCAATCCAGGAGCACAGATACGCAGTATTTT.

A few counts support this clonotype. V and J are TRBV6-5 and TRBJ1-1; TRBD1 matches at 7 bases. The CDR3 covers 16 residues. Trimming took 2 bases from V and 0 from J; bases not matched to a gene: 6. The germline CDR1 and CDR2 sequences are MNHEY and SVGAGI. The CDR3 reads CASSYRQGGLNTEAFF. The CDR3 DNA follows: TGTGCCAGCAGTTACCGGCAGGGGGGATTGAACACTGAAGCTTTCTTT.

The rearrangement joins TRBV20-1 to TRBJ2-3; 9 bases fit TRBD2. V trimming: 5 bases; J trimming: 5 bases; junction bases outside the gene matches: 17. Germline-derived CDR1 and CDR2 are DFQATT and SNEGSKA (reference sequence). The CDR3 contains 17 residues. The CDR3 DNA reads TGCAGTGCTTACTACCCCCTGACTGCGGGGGGGCAAGATACGCAGTATTTT. This sequence encodes CSAYYPLTAGGQDTQYF.

This rearrangement joins TRBV4-3 to TRBJ2-1, with D unclear. The V end was cut by 4 bases, the J end by 3 bases, with 19 bases between. The CDR3 is made up of 17 amino acids. The germline V gene encodes CDR1 LGHNA and CDR2 YSLEER. CDR3 in amino acids: CASSPYSQTVLYNEQFF. The CDR3 nucleotides are TGCGCCAGCAGCCCGTACAGTCAGACGGTCCTCTACAATGAGCAGTTCTTC.

The chain employs TRBV5-1 and TRBJ2-2, with D possibly being TRBD1 or TRBD2 (5 bases each). The CDR3 consists of 16 residues. Germline V CDR1 and CDR2: SGHRS, YFSETQ. Deletions cut 0 bases from V and 1 base from J, with 10 bases between. The CDR3 nucleotides are TGCGCCAGCAGCTTGGCATTTGGGGGGAACACCGGGGAGCTGTTTTTT. It encodes CASSLAFGGNTGELFF.

The chain carries TRBV6-5 and TRBJ1-4, with TRBD1 matching over 10 bases. The CDR3 length is 13 residues. Germline CDR1 and CDR2: MNHEY and SVGAGI. Germline trimming cut 8 bases from V and 8 bases from J; bases unmatched to any gene: 5. The CDR3 loop is CASSRDRGEKLFF. In DNA, the CDR3 is TGTGCCAGCTCCCGGGACAGGGGAGAAAAACTGTTTTTT.

The table lists this clonotype with a count of one. The rearrangement uses TRBV20-1 and TRBJ1-1; weak D call: TRBD1 (6 bases). Germline lookup yields CDR1 DFQATT and CDR2 SNEGSKA (reference sequence). Trimming took off 8 bases at V and 0 bases at J, with 19 bases between the two ends. The CDR3 consists of 15 residues. As DNA, the CDR3 is TGCAGTACCCGCCAGGGGCGCGACGTGAACACTGAAGCTTTCTTT. Translation gives CSTRQGRDVNTEAFF.

The chain combines TRBV7-8 with TRBJ2-7; 10 bases agree with TRBD2. Trimming took 0 bases from V and 7 from J; bases not matched to a gene: 15. Per germline, CDR1 SGHVS and CDR2 FQNEAQ. This CDR3 spans 18 amino acids. CDR3 DNA: TGTGCCAGCAGCTTAGCCCGGGCTAGCGGGGGACTTGGGAATGAGCAGTACTTC. Translation: CASSLARASGGLGNEQYF.